A selection of T cell receptor beta chains follows, all from one sample in a study of identical twins. TCRdb re-called the 5' RACE reads with MiXCR, one entry per CDR3 protein. The data hold about 200,000 distinct CDR3 sequences, with less than 20% observed a single time. These sequences were also reported in another study, on T cells expressing NK-cell markers.

The specimen sequenced was CD8+ T cells sorted from blood. The origin of the receptors is a woman aged 18-30 years in good health. The CDR3 runs from the conserved cysteine through the conserved F or W. Each record gives: V gene, clone size, D gene, J gene, CDR3 protein, CDR3 DNA. The D gene is left open where the match is weak. Some rows have no size entry. The others give once, few or many, or a class for an expanded clone.

TRBV11-2	many	-	TRBJ2-2	CASSLTANTGELFF	TGTGCCAGCAGTTTGACAGCGAACACCGGGGAGCTGTTTTTT
TRBV5-2	-	-	TRBJ2-7	CASSPERGTGFYEQYF	TGTGCCAGCAGTCCGGAGAGGGGAACGGGGTTCTACGAGCAGTACTTC
TRBV27	-	-	TRBJ2-7	CASRLSGKQYF	TGTGCCAGCAGGCTTAGCGGCAAGCAGTACTTC
TRBV7-6	-	-	TRBJ1-5	CASSLGVSGQPQHF	TGTGCCAGCAGCTTAGGAGTATCGGGGCAGCCCCAGCATTTT
TRBV18	-	-	TRBJ2-1	CASSQGQSGYNEQFF	TGTGCCAGCTCACAGGGTCAGTCTGGCTACAATGAGCAGTTCTTC
TRBV2	-	TRBD2	TRBJ2-7	CASSGASGRGYEQYF	TGTGCCAGCAGTGGCGCTAGCGGGAGGGGGTACGAGCAGTACTTC
TRBV11-1	many	-	TRBJ1-1	CASSFGGILNTEAFF	TGTGCCAGCAGCTTTGGAGGGATCTTGAACACTGAAGCTTTCTTT
TRBV5-1	few	-	TRBJ2-5	CASSVLRGTLETQYF	TGCGCCAGCAGCGTCCTTAGGGGGACCTTGGAGACCCAGTACTTC
TRBV6-4	-	TRBD1	TRBJ1-5	CASSVLAGGEKPQHF	TGTGCCAGCAGTGTATTGGCAGGGGGCGAGAAGCCCCAGCATTTT
TRBV20-1	-	-	TRBJ2-1	CSAPMRDVYNEQFF	TGCAGTGCTCCGATGCGGGATGTCTACAATGAGCAGTTCTTC
TRBV12-3/TRBV12-4	-	-	TRBJ1-1	CASSFRDGGTEAFF	TGTGCCAGCTCGTTCCGGGACGGGGGGACTGAAGCTTTCTTT
TRBV6-1	-	TRBD2	TRBJ2-5	CASSPIAGGQTQYF	TGTGCCAGCAGCCCAATAGCGGGGGGTCAGACCCAGTACTTC
TRBV6-9	few	TRBD1	TRBJ2-5	CASSSKDRRETQYF	TGTGCCAGCAGTTCCAAGGACAGGAGGGAGACCCAGTACTTC
TRBV24-1	many	TRBD2	TRBJ2-1	CATSDGLAGWEQFF	TGTGCCACCAGTGATGGGCTAGCGGGGTGGGAGCAGTTCTTC
TRBV30	few	-	TRBJ2-7	CAWGSNSYEQYF	TGTGCCTGGGGGTCCAACTCCTACGAGCAGTACTTC
TRBV12-3/TRBV12-4	few	TRBD2	TRBJ2-5	CASSSPPRGGQETQYF	TGTGCCAGCAGTTCCCCCCCGCGGGGGGGCCAAGAGACCCAGTACTTC
TRBV29-1	few	-	TRBJ2-7	CSVEGTDSSYEQYF	TGCAGCGTTGAAGGGACGGATAGCTCCTACGAGCAGTACTTC
TRBV9	few	-	TRBJ2-5	CASSAPTDLGETQYF	TGTGCCAGCAGCGCCCCGACAGACCTGGGGGAGACCCAGTACTTC
TRBV4-3	-	TRBD2	TRBJ2-1	CASSRTSGSDEQFF	TGCGCCAGCAGCCGGACTAGCGGGAGTGATGAGCAGTTCTTC
TRBV11-1	-	-	TRBJ2-2	CASSLTRTSGHLNTGELFF	TGTGCCAGCAGCTTAACCCGGACTTCGGGACACCTGAACACCGGGGAGCTGTTTTTT
TRBV20-1	few	TRBD2	TRBJ2-7	CSARSTSGITYEQYF	TGCAGTGCTAGATCCACTAGCGGGATAACCTACGAGCAGTACTTC
TRBV3-1	-	-	TRBJ1-4	CASSGQQTNEKLFF	TGTGCCAGCAGTGGACAGCAAACTAATGAAAAACTGTTTTTT
TRBV5-1	-	TRBD2	TRBJ2-7	CASSLVLAGDGQYF	TGCGCCAGCAGCTTGGTGCTAGCGGGAGACGGGCAGTACTTC
TRBV12-3/TRBV12-4	few	-	TRBJ1-2	CASSPDSSGGYTF	TGTGCCAGCAGCCCGGACAGCTCCGGTGGCTACACCTTC
TRBV10-3	-	-	TRBJ1-2	CAISELFNRVDGYTF	TGTGCCATCAGTGAGTTATTCAACAGGGTAGATGGCTACACCTTC
TRBV7-6	few	-	TRBJ2-7	CASSPTGPEQYF	TGTGCCAGCAGCCCCACAGGGCCCGAGCAGTACTTC
TRBV20-1	-	-	TRBJ2-1	CSVPYNEQFF	TGCAGTGTACCCTACAATGAGCAGTTCTTC
TRBV24-1	-	TRBD2	TRBJ2-5	CATSDSGLAGEETQYF	TGTGCCACCAGTGATTCGGGACTAGCGGGGGAAGAGACCCAGTACTTC
TRBV9	-	-	TRBJ2-2	CASSVARGSTGELFF	TGTGCCAGCAGCGTAGCCAGGGGTTCCACCGGGGAGCTGTTTTTT
TRBV20-1	few	TRBD2	TRBJ2-1	CSAKLAGGRYNEQFF	TGCAGTGCTAAACTAGCGGGAGGTAGATACAATGAGCAGTTCTTC
TRBV2	-	TRBD1	TRBJ2-1	CASSDNRGDEQFF	TGTGCCAGCAGTGATAACAGGGGCGATGAGCAGTTCTTC